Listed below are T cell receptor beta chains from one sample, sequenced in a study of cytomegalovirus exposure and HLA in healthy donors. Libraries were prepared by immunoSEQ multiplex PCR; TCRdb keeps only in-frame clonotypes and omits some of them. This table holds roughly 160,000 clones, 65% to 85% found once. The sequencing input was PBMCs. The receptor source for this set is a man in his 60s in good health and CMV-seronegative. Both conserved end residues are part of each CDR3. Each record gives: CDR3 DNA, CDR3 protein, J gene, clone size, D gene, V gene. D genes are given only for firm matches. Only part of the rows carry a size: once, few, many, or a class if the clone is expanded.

CDR3nt: TGTGCCAGCAGCTCCGCAGGGGGTGGGGTCGACTATGGCTACACCTTC
CDR3aa: CASSSAGGGVDYGYTF
j_gene: TRBJ1-2
abundance: once
d_gene: TRBD1
v_gene: TRBV7-9

CDR3nt: TGTGCCAGCAGCTCCGGGATTAGCTCCTATAATTCACCCCTCCACTTT
CDR3aa: CASSSGISSYNSPLHF
j_gene: TRBJ1-6
abundance: few
d_gene: NA
v_gene: TRBV5-5

CDR3nt: TGCAGCGTTGGGCCCGGACAGGCTAACACAGATACGCAGTATTTT
CDR3aa: CSVGPGQANTDTQYF
j_gene: TRBJ2-3
abundance: NA
d_gene: TRBD1
v_gene: TRBV29-1

CDR3nt: TGTGCCAGCAGCCGAACAGGGGGCGGGCAGCCCCAGCATTTT
CDR3aa: CASSRTGGGQPQHF
j_gene: TRBJ1-5
abundance: NA
d_gene: TRBD1
v_gene: TRBV7-9

CDR3nt: TGTGCCAGCAGAAGGACAGGGGATGAAAAACTGTTTTTT
CDR3aa: CASRRTGDEKLFF
j_gene: TRBJ1-4
abundance: NA
d_gene: TRBD1
v_gene: TRBV27

CDR3nt: TGTGCCAGCAGTTTAATGGGACTAAGCACAGATACGCAGTATTTT
CDR3aa: CASSLMGLSTDTQYF
j_gene: TRBJ2-3
abundance: NA
d_gene: TRBD2
v_gene: TRBV27

CDR3nt: TGTGCCATCAGTGAGTCCCTAGCGGGAGCCTACGAGCAGTACTTC
CDR3aa: CAISESLAGAYEQYF
j_gene: TRBJ2-7
abundance: NA
d_gene: TRBD2
v_gene: TRBV10-3

CDR3nt: TGTGCCACCAGCAAAAGGGGCTCCCGGGCCCTGACTTTC
CDR3aa: CATSKRGSRALTF
j_gene: TRBJ2-6
abundance: few
d_gene: NA
v_gene: TRBV15

CDR3nt: TGTGCCAGCAGCCAAGATGAAACGCGGGGGACCACAGATACGCAGTATTTT
CDR3aa: CASSQDETRGTTDTQYF
j_gene: TRBJ2-3
abundance: NA
d_gene: TRBD2
v_gene: TRBV4-2

CDR3nt: TGTGCCAGCACTTCGCTAGCGGCTTCCTACAATGAGCAGTTCTTC
CDR3aa: CASTSLAASYNEQFF
j_gene: TRBJ2-1
abundance: NA
d_gene: TRBD2
v_gene: TRBV7-2

CDR3nt: TGTGCCAGCAGCTTGGAGGAATTGGTGGTAGCTTTCTTT
CDR3aa: CASSLEELVVAFF
j_gene: TRBJ1-1
abundance: NA
d_gene: NA
v_gene: TRBV7-9

CDR3nt: TGTGCCAGCAGTGAACTTCCTTCGGATGAGCAGTTCTTC
CDR3aa: CASSELPSDEQFF
j_gene: TRBJ2-1
abundance: NA
d_gene: NA
v_gene: TRBV2

CDR3nt: TGTGCCAGCAGCGATAGTCCAAGCTCCCCCTACGAGCAGTACTTC
CDR3aa: CASSDSPSSPYEQYF
j_gene: TRBJ2-7
abundance: NA
d_gene: NA
v_gene: TRBV9

CDR3nt: TGTGCCAGCAGTAGTGTGGAGCGCGGAAACACCATATATTTT
CDR3aa: CASSSVERGNTIYF
j_gene: TRBJ1-3
abundance: few
d_gene: NA
v_gene: TRBV28

CDR3nt: TGTGCTAGTGGTTTGGGCGGGGCGCGGCTCACCATATATTTT
CDR3aa: CASGLGGARLTIYF
j_gene: TRBJ1-3
abundance: NA
d_gene: NA
v_gene: TRBV12-5

CDR3nt: TGTGCCAGCAGCCGGGATGGGTTAGCGGGGGGGCCAGAGACCCAGTACTTC
CDR3aa: CASSRDGLAGGPETQYF
j_gene: TRBJ2-5
abundance: NA
d_gene: TRBD2
v_gene: TRBV5-4

CDR3nt: TGTGCCAGCAGTTATATGCCAGGAAGAAATGAGCAGTTCTTC
CDR3aa: CASSYMPGRNEQFF
j_gene: TRBJ2-1
abundance: NA
d_gene: NA
v_gene: TRBV6-5

CDR3nt: TGTGCCAGCAGTAAGCGGCGGGGGATAACCCCTGGAAACACCACATATTTT
CDR3aa: CASSKRRGITPGNTTYF
j_gene: TRBJ1-3
abundance: NA
d_gene: NA
v_gene: TRBV28

CDR3nt: TGCGCCAGCAGCCAAGGTCCGGTCCCCACCTACGAGCAGTACTTC
CDR3aa: CASSQGPVPTYEQYF
j_gene: TRBJ2-7
abundance: NA
d_gene: NA
v_gene: TRBV4-3

CDR3nt: TGTGCCAGTAGTATCGCGGGACAGCGGAACATTCAGTACTTC
CDR3aa: CASSIAGQRNIQYF
j_gene: TRBJ2-4
abundance: NA
d_gene: NA
v_gene: TRBV19